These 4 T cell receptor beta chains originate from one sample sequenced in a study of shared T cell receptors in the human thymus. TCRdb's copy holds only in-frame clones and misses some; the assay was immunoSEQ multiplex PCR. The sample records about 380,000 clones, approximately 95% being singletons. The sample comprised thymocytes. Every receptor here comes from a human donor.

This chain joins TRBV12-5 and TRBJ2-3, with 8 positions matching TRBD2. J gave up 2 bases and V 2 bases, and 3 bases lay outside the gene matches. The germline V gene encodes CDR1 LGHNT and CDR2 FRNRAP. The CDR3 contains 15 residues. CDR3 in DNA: TGTGCTAGTGGTTTGCGGGAGGGCCTCACAGATACGCAGTATTTT. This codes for CASGLREGLTDTQYF.

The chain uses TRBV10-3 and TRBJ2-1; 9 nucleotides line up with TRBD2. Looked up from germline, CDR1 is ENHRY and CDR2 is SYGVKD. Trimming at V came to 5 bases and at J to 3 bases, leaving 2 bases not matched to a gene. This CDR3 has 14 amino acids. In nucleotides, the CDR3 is TGTGCCATCAGTAGCGGGAGGAGCTACAATGAGCAGTTCTTC. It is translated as CAISSGRSYNEQFF.

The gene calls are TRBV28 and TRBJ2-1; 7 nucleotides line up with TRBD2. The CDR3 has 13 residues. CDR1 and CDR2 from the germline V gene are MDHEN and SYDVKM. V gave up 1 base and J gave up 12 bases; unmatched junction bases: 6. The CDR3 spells CASSLSGTIGQFF. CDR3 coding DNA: TGTGCCAGCAGTTTATCAGGGACTATAGGGCAGTTCTTC.

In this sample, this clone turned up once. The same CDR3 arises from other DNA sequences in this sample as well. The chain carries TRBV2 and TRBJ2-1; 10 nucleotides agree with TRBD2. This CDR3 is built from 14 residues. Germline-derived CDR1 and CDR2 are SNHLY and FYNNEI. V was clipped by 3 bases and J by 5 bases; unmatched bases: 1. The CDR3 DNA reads TGTGCCAGCAGTGAGAGCGGGAGGGACAATGAGCAGTTCTTC. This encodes CASSESGRDNEQFF.